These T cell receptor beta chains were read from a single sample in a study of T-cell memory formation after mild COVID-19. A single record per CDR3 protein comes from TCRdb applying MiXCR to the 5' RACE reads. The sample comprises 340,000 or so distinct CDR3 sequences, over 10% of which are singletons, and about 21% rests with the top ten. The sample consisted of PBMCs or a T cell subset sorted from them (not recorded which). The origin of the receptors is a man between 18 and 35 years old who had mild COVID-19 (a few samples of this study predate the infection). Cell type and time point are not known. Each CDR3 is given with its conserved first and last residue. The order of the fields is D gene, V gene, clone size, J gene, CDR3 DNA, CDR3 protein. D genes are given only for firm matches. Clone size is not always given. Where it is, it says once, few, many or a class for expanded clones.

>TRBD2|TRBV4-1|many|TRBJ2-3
TGCGCCAGCAGCCAAGATCGGGGACTAGCGCCTACGCAGTATTTT
CASSQDRGLAPTQYF
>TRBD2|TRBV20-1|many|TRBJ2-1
TGCAGTGCTAGAGGGGCTAGCGGGGAGTCCTACAATGAGCAGTTCTTC
CSARGASGESYNEQFF
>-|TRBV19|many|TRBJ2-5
TGTGCCAACTGGGGAAAACAGGGTAGGAAGACCCAGTACTTC
CANWGKQGRKTQYF
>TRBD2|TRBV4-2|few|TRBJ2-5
TGTGCCAGCAGCCGCCGGGACAGCGGGGGGGAGACCCAGTACTTC
CASSRRDSGGETQYF
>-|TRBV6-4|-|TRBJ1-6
TGTGCCAGCAGTGATAAAATTAATTCACCCCTCCACTTT
CASSDKINSPLHF
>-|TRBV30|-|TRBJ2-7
TGTGCCTGGAGCCGAACTGGCTACGAGCAGTACTTC
CAWSRTGYEQYF
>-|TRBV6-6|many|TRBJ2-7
TGTGCCAGCAGTAGTCACGCCGGACTTACCTCTTCCTACGAGCAGTACTTC
CASSSHAGLTSSYEQYF
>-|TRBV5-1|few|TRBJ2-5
TGCGCCAGCAGCTCGATGTCAGGGGCTCAAGAGACCCAGTACTTC
CASSSMSGAQETQYF
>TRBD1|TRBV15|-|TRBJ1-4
TGTGCCACCAGCGTCTCTCCCGCCGGGACAGGGAATGAAAAACTGTTTTTT
CATSVSPAGTGNEKLFF
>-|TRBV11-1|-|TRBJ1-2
TGTGCCAGCAGCTTAATCAAGGGGTCTCTCCACTATGGCTACACCTTC
CASSLIKGSLHYGYTF
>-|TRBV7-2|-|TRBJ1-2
TGTGCCAGCAGCCCGAGACAGTATGGCTACACCTTC
CASSPRQYGYTF
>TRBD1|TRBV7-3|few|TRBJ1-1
TGTGCCAGCAGCCCGGGACAGGGGGAGGAAGCTTTCTTT
CASSPGQGEEAFF
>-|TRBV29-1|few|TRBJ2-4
TGCAGCGTCGGCGGGGACCGTAAAAACATTCAGTACTTC
CSVGGDRKNIQYF
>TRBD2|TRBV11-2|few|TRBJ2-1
TGTGCCAGCAGCTCCTTTAGCGGGGGGTATGAGCAGTTCTTC
CASSSFSGGYEQFF
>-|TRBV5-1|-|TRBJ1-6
TGCGCCAGCAGCCGGGCAGCGAGCTCCTATAATTCACCCCTCCACTTT
CASSRAASSYNSPLHF
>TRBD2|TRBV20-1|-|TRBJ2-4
TGCAGTGCATCGACTAGCGGGGGGGCTAGGGACATTCAGTACTTC
CSASTSGGARDIQYF
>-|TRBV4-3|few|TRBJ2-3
TGCGCCAGCAGCCAAGATACCCGGGGGCTCACAGATACGCAGTATTTT
CASSQDTRGLTDTQYF
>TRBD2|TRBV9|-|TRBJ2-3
TGTGCCAGCAGCGGAGCGGGGGGGCAGTCGACAGATACGCAGTATTTT
CASSGAGGQSTDTQYF
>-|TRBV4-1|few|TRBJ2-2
TGCGCCAGCAGCCAAGATCAGAATTTCCCCGGGGAGCTGTTTTTT
CASSQDQNFPGELFF
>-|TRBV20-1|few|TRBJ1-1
TGCAGTGCTCAGAGAACCATGATAGGCCAAGCTTTCTTT
CSAQRTMIGQAFF
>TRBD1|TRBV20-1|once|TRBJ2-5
TGCAGTGCTAGAGTACAGGGGGTTGAGACCCAGTACTTC
CSARVQGVETQYF
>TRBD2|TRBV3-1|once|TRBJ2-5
TGTGCCAGCAGCCAAGAGAGTCTAGCGGGGGGCGAGGAGACCCAGTACTTC
CASSQESLAGGEETQYF
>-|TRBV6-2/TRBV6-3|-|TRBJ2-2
TGTGCCAGCAGTTATACGAACACCGGGGAGCTGTTTTTT
CASSYTNTGELFF
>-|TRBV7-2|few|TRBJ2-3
TGTGCCAGCACCCCGAGGGGACGCGGGGGCACAGATACGCAGTATTTT
CASTPRGRGGTDTQYF
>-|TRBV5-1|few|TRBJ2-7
TGCGCCAGCAGCTTATTTCACGAGCAGTACTTC
CASSLFHEQYF
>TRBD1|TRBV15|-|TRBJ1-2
TGTGCCACCAGCAGAGGGGGGCAGGGGGCATTTGGCTACACCTTC
CATSRGGQGAFGYTF
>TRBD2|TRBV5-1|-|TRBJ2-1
TGCGCCAGCAGCTTTGGCGGGGGGACCTACAATGAGCAGTTCTTC
CASSFGGGTYNEQFF
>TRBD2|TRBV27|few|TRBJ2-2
TGTGCCAGCAACGGGGGGGACGGGGAGCTGTTTTTT
CASNGGDGELFF
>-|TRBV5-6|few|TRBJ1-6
TGTGCCAGCAGCCGGACGGGGGGAACCCTCCACTTT
CASSRTGGTLHF
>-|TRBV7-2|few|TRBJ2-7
TGTGCCAGCACCGAGGTCGCAGGGGCTCCCTACGAACAGTACTTC
CASTEVAGAPYEQYF
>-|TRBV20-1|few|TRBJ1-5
TGCAGTGCTACGGACAGCTCTAGCAATCAGCCCCAGCATTTT
CSATDSSSNQPQHF
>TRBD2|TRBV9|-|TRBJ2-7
TGTGCCAGCAGCGTAGAAGGGGTAACGGGGGGACCTTACGAGCAGTACTTC
CASSVEGVTGGPYEQYF
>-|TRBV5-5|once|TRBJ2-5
TGTGCCAGCACCCCGAGGGTCCCCTGGGAGACCCAGTACTTC
CASTPRVPWETQYF
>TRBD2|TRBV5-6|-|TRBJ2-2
TGTGCCAGCAGCCCCGTGGGGGGGAGGCACACCGGGGAGCTGTTTTTT
CASSPVGGRHTGELFF
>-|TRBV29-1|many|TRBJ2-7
TGCAGCGTTGGAACAGGGATCAGGTCCTACGAGCAGTACTTC
CSVGTGIRSYEQYF
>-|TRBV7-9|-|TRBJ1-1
TGTGCCAGCAGCCCCGCTGGCGCTGAAGCTTTCTTT
CASSPAGAEAFF